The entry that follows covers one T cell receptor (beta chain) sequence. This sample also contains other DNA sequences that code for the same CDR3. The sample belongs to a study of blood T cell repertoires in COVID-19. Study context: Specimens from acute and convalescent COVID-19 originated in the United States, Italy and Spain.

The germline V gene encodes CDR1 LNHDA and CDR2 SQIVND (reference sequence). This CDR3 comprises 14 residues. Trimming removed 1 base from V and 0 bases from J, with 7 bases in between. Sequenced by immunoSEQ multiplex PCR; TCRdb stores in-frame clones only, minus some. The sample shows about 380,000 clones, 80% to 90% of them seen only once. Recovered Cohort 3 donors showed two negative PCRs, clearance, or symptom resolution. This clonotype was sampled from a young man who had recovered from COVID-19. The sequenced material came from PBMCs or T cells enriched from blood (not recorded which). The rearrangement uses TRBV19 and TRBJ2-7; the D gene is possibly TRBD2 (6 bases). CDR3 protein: CASSIGGGSYEQYF. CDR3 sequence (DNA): TGTGCCAGTAGTATAGGGGGAGGCTCCTACGAGCAGTACTTC.